This passage covers 24 T cell receptor beta chains from one sample sequenced in a study of fetal regulatory T cell absence and autoimmunity. Generated by immunoSEQ multiplex PCR, the TCRdb table keeps only in-frame clones and is missing some. Here the sample spans approximately 94,000 clones, more than 70% being singletons. Material: pancreas tissue. These receptors were taken from a male donor with IPEX syndrome.

CDR3 sequence: CSVGAGGNGYTF. DNA for the CDR3: TGCAGCGTTGGGGCAGGGGGGAATGGCTACACCTTC. This sequence joins TRBV29-1 and TRBJ1-2, with 7 bases fitting TRBD1. Germline assignment: CDR1 SQVTM and CDR2 ANQGSEA. The CDR3 length is 12 residues. The J segment lost 6 bases and the V segment lost 4 bases, leaving 5 bases of the junction unmatched.

The DNA of the CDR3 is TGTGCCAGCAGCTTGGGACCTCAAGAGACCCAGTACTTC. Its translation: CASSLGPQETQYF. The V gene is TRBV5-6, the J gene TRBJ2-5; D ambiguous. V gave up 0 bases and J gave up 2 bases, with 5 bases separating them. Germline CDR1 is SGHDT and CDR2 is YYEEEE. CDR3 length equals 13 residues.

This clone has just a few counts. The genes are TRBV14 and TRBJ2-1; D is unclear. The CDR3 runs to 12 residues. V lost 0 bases and J 10 bases, leaving 7 bases between the germline ends. The germline gives CDR1 SGHDN, CDR2 FVKESK. The CDR3 sequence: CASSQDRREQFF. CDR3 DNA sequence: TGTGCCAGCAGCCAAGATCGTAGGGAGCAGTTCTTC. The whole variable domain, remainder taken from reference TRBV14 and TRBJ2-1, is EAGVTQFPSHSVIEKGQTVTLRCDPISGHDNLYWYRRVMGKEIKFLLHFVKESKQDESGMPNNRFLAERTGGTYSTLKVQPAELEDSGVYFCASSQDRREQFFGPGTRLTVL.

The chain recombines TRBV9 with TRBJ2-5; D is unresolved. The CDR3 length is 15 residues. The germline V and J ends were trimmed by 0 bases and 5 bases, with 14 bases remaining between them. Germline V gene sequence: CDR1 SGDLS, CDR2 YYNGEE. The CDR3 here is CASSVGGGPGETQYF. For the CDR3, the DNA is TGTGCCAGCAGCGTAGGGGGTGGGCCCGGTGAGACCCAGTACTTC.

This rearrangement joins TRBV19 to TRBJ1-4, with 8 bases that match TRBD1. Looked up from germline, CDR1 is LNHDA and CDR2 is SQIVND (reference sequence). Losses at the gene ends were 4 bases for V and 7 bases for J; bases not matched to a gene: 8. The CDR3 is made up of 15 amino acids. The CDR3 DNA is TGTGCCAGTAGTACGCACGACAGGGGCTCTGAAAAACTGTTTTTT. The encoded protein is CASSTHDRGSEKLFF.

The CDR3 spells CASSSPRDRDHNEQFF. The CDR3 DNA reads as TGTGCCAGCAGCTCGCCCCGGGACAGGGACCACAATGAGCAGTTCTTC. This sequence joins TRBV11-2 and TRBJ2-1; 9 positions agree with TRBD1. Trimming cost V 4 bases and J 5 bases; bases outside gene matches: 9. The CDR3 covers 16 residues. Germline V gives CDR1 SGHAT, CDR2 FQNNGV.

The rearrangement uses TRBV6-5 and TRBJ2-7, with D maybe TRBD2 (5 bases). The ends were cut back, 0 bases at V and 5 bases at J, with 11 bases in the middle. This CDR3 contains 14 residues. Germline values: CDR1 MNHEY, CDR2 SVGAGI. The CDR3 coding sequence is TGTGCCAGCAGTTACTCGAACGGGGTGGACGAGCAGTACTTC. It codes for CASSYSNGVDEQYF.

The chain uses TRBV19 and TRBJ1-1, with D perhaps matching TRBD1 (5 bases). The CDR3 is 15 residues long. Trimming cost V 4 bases and J 10 bases, with 22 bases left between them. CDR1 and CDR2 (germline): LNHDA, SQIVND (reference sequence). The CDR3 here is CASSTSSGLQGGAFF. CDR3 DNA: TGTGCCAGTAGTACCTCATCGGGACTCCAAGGAGGAGCTTTCTTT.

The chain recombines TRBV7-8 with TRBJ2-2; TRBD1 matches at 10 bases. Trimming took 6 bases from V and 4 from J; bases not matched to a gene: 8. Germline V gene data show CDR1 as SGHVS and CDR2 as FQNEAQ. The CDR3 has 16 residues. The CDR3 DNA reads TGTGCCAGCAGTTCGCGACAGGGGGCGCGCACCGGGGAGCTGTTTTTT. Translation gives CASSSRQGARTGELFF.

This chain uses TRBV2 with TRBJ1-2; D is undetermined. CDR1 is SNHLY, CDR2 FYNNEI, per germline. The CDR3 length is 14 residues. This CDR3 reads CAPPTRFPQYGYTF. The DNA of the CDR3 is TGTGCTCCCCCAACCCGGTTTCCCCAATATGGCTACACCTTC. The full variable domain, its missing parts supplied by reference TRBV2 and TRBJ1-2, is EPEVTQTPSHQVTQMGQEVILRCVPISNHLYFYWYRQILGQKVEFLVSFYNNEISEKSEIFDDQFSVERPDGSNFTLKIRSTKLEDSAMYFCAPPTRFPQYGYTFGSGTRLTVV.

This clone has a handful of counts. The CDR3 spells CASSRGYGYTF. Here the CDR3 DNA reads TGTGCCAGCAGCAGGGGCTATGGCTACACCTTC. The rearrangement joins TRBV21-1 to TRBJ1-2. TRBV21-1 is shown as a pseudogene. CDR3 length equals 11 residues.

V is TRBV6-1 and J is TRBJ2-6; the match to TRBD1 covers 11 bases. This CDR3 is 18 amino acids long. The germline V gene encodes CDR1 MNHNS and CDR2 SASEGT. V was clipped by 4 bases and J by 0 bases; unmatched bases: 5. The CDR3 reads CASSAAGTGGSGANVLTF. The CDR3 region has the DNA TGTGCCAGCAGTGCTGCCGGGACAGGGGGCTCTGGGGCCAACGTCCTGACTTTC.

The J gene is TRBJ1-1, the V gene TRBV7-8; D is possibly TRBD1 (6 bases). CDR3 length equals 13 residues. Germline V gives CDR1 SGHVS, CDR2 FQNEAQ. Trimming took off 1 base at V and 7 bases at J, with 10 bases between the two ends. CDR3: CASSLGGAGEAFF. CDR3 bases: TGTGCCAGCAGCTTAGGGGGGGCGGGTGAAGCTTTCTTT.

Comment on this clone: Its ends do not fully match the called genes, so a read error is possible. V usage is TRBV7-7 and J usage is TRBJ2-7; possibly TRBD2 for D (6 bases). This CDR3 comprises 14 residues. Germline lookup yields CDR1 SSHAT and CDR2 FNYEAQ (reference sequence). The CDR3 sequence is CASSEGLPSYEQYF. As DNA, the CDR3 is TGTGCTAGCAGCGAGGGACTGCCTTCCTACGAGCAGTACTTC.

The chain employs TRBV12-5 and TRBJ2-2; 8 nucleotides line up with TRBD2. Germline V gene sequence: CDR1 LGHNT, CDR2 FRNRAP. This CDR3 has 15 residues. Trimming cost V 0 bases and J 6 bases; bases outside gene matches: 3. Here the CDR3 reads CASGLVLAGAGELFF. The CDR3 nucleotides read TGTGCTAGTGGTTTGGTGCTAGCGGGCGCCGGGGAGCTGTTTTTT.

The V and J genes are TRBV2 and TRBJ1-4, with D perhaps TRBD1 (5 bases). The CDR3 length is 11 residues. Germline V gene data show CDR1 as SNHLY and CDR2 as FYNNEI. The germline V and J ends were trimmed by 6 bases and 8 bases, with 7 bases remaining between them. The CDR3 here is CASSRAEKLFF. CDR3 DNA: TGTGCCAGCAGCAGGGCCGAAAAACTGTTTTTT.

V usage is TRBV10-3 and J usage is TRBJ2-7, with 8 bases matching TRBD1. Germline V CDR1 and CDR2: ENHRY, SYGVKD. The trim removed 3 bases at V and 3 bases at J, leaving 13 bases unmatched. This CDR3 is 17 amino acids long. DNA of the CDR3: TGTGCCATCAGTGAATCTTCGGACAGGGTAAATTTCTACGAGCAGTACTTC. Translating it yields CAISESSDRVNFYEQYF.

The chain couples TRBV10-3 to TRBJ2-1; 11 nucleotides align to TRBD1. Germline assignment: CDR1 ENHRY and CDR2 SYGVKD. V was pared by 8 bases and J by 3 bases, with 0 bases of the junction left unmatched. This CDR3 spans 13 amino acids. In DNA form, the CDR3 reads TGTGCCATCGGGACAGGGGGCTACAATGAGCAGTTCTTC. Protein sequence: CAIGTGGYNEQFF.

The chain uses TRBV19 and TRBJ1-2; the match to TRBD1 covers 9 bases. Unmatched junction bases numbered 3, after V lost 5 bases and J lost 5 bases. This CDR3 has 13 amino acids. From germline, CDR1 is LNHDA and CDR2 SQIVND (reference sequence). In DNA, the CDR3 is TGTGCCAGTAGTGTGGGACAGGGATATGGCTACACCTTC. Residues: CASSVGQGYGYTF.

This chain joins TRBV7-9 and TRBJ2-3; D tentatively fits TRBD1 or TRBD2 (5 bases each). V lost 4 bases and J 3 bases, leaving 17 bases between the germline ends. In germline, CDR1 is SEHNR, CDR2 FQNEAQ (reference sequence). The CDR3 length is 16 residues. The CDR3 protein is CASSSLRDAGTDTQYF. Here the CDR3 DNA reads TGTGCCAGCAGCTCCCTCCGGGACGCCGGTACAGATACGCAGTATTTT.

The V and J genes are TRBV6-5 and TRBJ2-3; possible D gene TRBD1, 5 bases. From germline, CDR1 is MNHEY and CDR2 SVGAGI. Trimming shortened V by 7 bases and J by 1 base, and 9 bases separated the two germline ends. The CDR3 consists of 13 residues. CDR3 amino acids: CASTEGGTDTQYF. The CDR3 nucleotides are TGTGCCAGCACCGAAGGGGGCACAGATACGCAGTATTTT.

The V call is TRBV27, the J call TRBJ2-6; D remains ambiguous. The ends were cut back, 3 bases at V and 0 bases at J, with 6 bases in the middle. Germline V lookup: CDR1 MNHEY, CDR2 SMNVEV (reference sequence). This CDR3 is built from 15 residues. The CDR3 DNA follows: TGTGCCAGCAGTTTTATCCCCTCTGGGGCCAACGTCCTGACTTTC. Its translation is CASSFIPSGANVLTF.

The gene calls are TRBV11-2 and TRBJ2-7; either TRBD1 or TRBD2 may fit D (5 bases each). The ends were cut back, 0 bases at V and 2 bases at J, with 8 bases in the middle. The CDR3 runs 14 residues. CDR1 and CDR2 from the germline V gene are SGHAT and FQNNGV. The CDR3 region is CASSLEGVTYEQYF. In nucleotides, the CDR3 is TGTGCCAGCAGCTTAGAGGGGGTTACCTACGAGCAGTACTTC.

The chain combines TRBV6-5 with TRBJ2-1; 10 nucleotides line up with TRBD2. From germline, CDR1 is MNHEY and CDR2 SVGAGI. The junction had 9 bases not matched to a gene; V was cut back by 6 bases and J by 7 bases. The CDR3 covers 15 residues. CDR3 amino acids: CASSLLAGYENEQFF. For the CDR3, the DNA is TGTGCCAGCAGCTTACTAGCGGGATATGAGAATGAGCAGTTCTTC.